What follows describes a single TCR beta chain. The target antigen is unknown. This record comes from a study of T cell responses to AZD1222 COVID-19 vaccine. Repertoires were generated with immunoSEQ multiplex PCR, while TCRdb's copy carries only in-frame clones and drops some. The table lists 13,000 or so clones, under 90% of them singletons. Pooled together were second doses at about 4 or about 12 weeks. The CDR3 loop spans 14 amino acids. Germline CDR1 and CDR2: SQVTM and ANQGSEA. The V gene end was trimmed by 7 bases and the J gene end by 7 bases; junction bases not matched to a gene: 9. General study findings and limits: The study found Spike-specific TCR breadth and depth rose after two AZD1222 doses.

The sample was peripheral blood, taken 28 days after the second AZD1222 dose. This sequence joins TRBV29-1 and TRBJ2-7, with 14 bases identical to TRBD2. The sequence derives from an adult who received the AZD1222 COVID-19 vaccine. CDR3 DNA: TGCAGCGCTGGGACTAGCGGGAGCCTAGGTGAGCAGTACTTC. This translates into CSAGTSGSLGEQYF.